The 27 T cell receptor beta chains below come from one sample, sequenced in a study of early T cells in non-severe SARS-CoV-2 infection. A single record per CDR3 protein comes from TCRdb applying MiXCR to the 5' RACE reads. The table lists tens of thousands of distinct CDR3 sequences, approximately 7.1% of them singletons, with approximately 5% in the top ten. Sequencing was carried out using whole blood. These receptors originate from an adult who was a healthcare worker with PCR-confirmed SARS-CoV-2 infection or an uninfected control (not recorded which).

V usage is TRBV6-5 and J usage is TRBJ1-1; D unresolved. The ends were cut back, 6 bases at V and 1 base at J, with 9 bases in the middle. The CDR3 has 13 amino acids. Germline CDR1 MNHEY, CDR2 SVGAGI. The CDR3 nucleotides are TGTGCCAGCAGGCCCCGGCGGAACACTGAAGCTTTCTTT. Residues: CASRPRRNTEAFF.

This sequence joins TRBV5-6 and TRBJ1-5; 8 bases map to TRBD1. The CDR3 sequence is 16 residues long. CDR1 is SGHDT, CDR2 YYEEEE, per germline. The V gene end was trimmed by 2 bases and the J gene end by 3 bases; junction bases not matched to a gene: 7. The CDR3 coding sequence is TGTGCCAGCAGCTTAGGTGGACAGGGTGCCAATCAGCCCCAGCATTTT. Its protein product is CASSLGGQGANQPQHF.

A few counts support this clonotype. V and J are TRBV7-9 and TRBJ1-1; D possibly corresponds to TRBD1 (5 bases). There are 14 residues in the CDR3. Germline CDR1 and CDR2: SEHNR and FQNEAQ (reference sequence). Trimming cost V 3 bases and J 1 base, with 9 bases left between them. The CDR3 DNA reads TGTGCCAGCAGCTTCGACAGACCGAACACTGAAGCTTTCTTT. Its protein product is CASSFDRPNTEAFF.

V usage is TRBV20-1 and J usage is TRBJ2-7; 8 positions match TRBD1. V was clipped by 1 base and J by 0 bases; unmatched bases: 5. Looked up from germline, CDR1 is DFQATT and CDR2 is SNEGSKA (reference sequence). The CDR3 has 15 residues. The CDR3 loop is CSARVRTGYSYEQYF. The CDR3 bases are TGCAGTGCTAGAGTTCGGACAGGGTACTCCTACGAGCAGTACTTC.

This clonotype was observed a few times. The rearrangement uses TRBV2 and TRBJ2-1, with TRBD1 matching over 8 bases. Germline V lookup: CDR1 SNHLY, CDR2 FYNNEI. The CDR3 is made up of 13 amino acids. V shed 6 bases, J shed 15 bases, and the junction held 13 bases outside the gene matches. The CDR3 DNA sequence: TGTGCCAGCAGCGGCACACCGGGACAGGATCCGTTCTTC. It encodes CASSGTPGQDPFF. The full variable domain, completed using reference TRBV2 and TRBJ2-1, is EPEVTQTPSHQVTQMGQEVILRCVPISNHLYFYWYRQILGQKVEFLVSFYNNEISEKSEIFDDQFSVERPDGSNFTLKIRSTKLEDSAMYFCASSGTPGQDPFFGPGTRLTVL.

The chain couples TRBV20-1 to TRBJ2-5, with 9 bases identical to TRBD1. Germline CDR1 and CDR2: DFQATT and SNEGSKA (reference sequence). The length of the CDR3 is 15 residues. Losses at the gene ends were 3 bases for V and 5 bases for J; bases not matched to a gene: 10. In DNA, the CDR3 is TGCAGTGCTAGGGGACCGGGACAGGGAGCGGAGACCCAGTACTTC. Translated: CSARGPGQGAETQYF.

This clonotype showed up just a few times. The chain joins TRBV7-2 to TRBJ2-7; D is undetermined. V lost 2 bases and J lost 5, with 13 bases in between. This CDR3 has 14 residues. Germline CDR1 is SGHTA and CDR2 is FQGNSA. The CDR3 nucleotides are TGTGCCAGCAGCTTAACCGGAACACTCCACGAGCAGTACTTC. This codes for CASSLTGTLHEQYF. The full variable domain, rest sourced from reference TRBV7-2 and TRBJ2-7, is GAGVSQSPSNKVTEKGKDVELRCDPISGHTALYWYRQSLGQGLEFLIYFQGNSAPDKSGLPSDRFSAERTGGSVSTLTIQRTQQEDSAVYLCASSLTGTLHEQYFGPGTRLTVT.

This clonotype was seen at least ten times. The V and J genes are TRBV6-4 and TRBJ2-2; 10 bases match TRBD2. The CDR3 contains 17 residues. Per the germline V gene, CDR1 is MRHNA and CDR2 is SNTAGT. V lost 3 bases, J lost 4 bases, and 8 bases stayed unmatched. The chain's CDR3 is CASSERVAGGLTGELFF. CDR3 sequence (DNA): TGTGCCAGCAGTGAGCGAGTAGCGGGGGGACTCACCGGGGAGCTGTTTTTT.

This clonotype was detected many times. V and J are TRBV21-1 and TRBJ2-3; TRBD2 was called by the table and not checked on the DNA. TRBV21-1 has pseudogene status. This CDR3 is 15 amino acids long. The CDR3 loop reads CASSKARAGTDTQYF. CDR3 in DNA: TGTGCCAGCAGCAAAGCTCGAGCGGGGACAGATACGCAGTATTTT.

Here the CDR3 DNA reads TGCGCCAGCAGCTTGGGGCTAGCGGGGTTCACAGATACGCAGTATTTT. It yields the protein CASSLGLAGFTDTQYF. The chain joins TRBV5-1 to TRBJ2-3; 9 positions agree with TRBD2. CDR3 size: 16 residues. Losses at the gene ends were 0 bases for V and 2 bases for J; bases not matched to a gene: 4. CDR1 and CDR2 (germline): SGHRS, YFSETQ.

The chain is built from TRBV7-6 and TRBJ2-7, with 8 positions matching TRBD1. The CDR3 is 15 amino acids. After removal of 3 bases from V and 2 bases from J, the junction contained 6 bases not matched to a gene. Germline V gene lookup returns CDR1 SGHVS and CDR2 FNYEAQ. The CDR3 loop reads CASSFGTGEAYEQYF. DNA of the CDR3: TGTGCCAGCAGCTTTGGGACAGGTGAAGCCTACGAGCAGTACTTC.

A few counts support this clonotype. The rearrangement uses TRBV6-5 and TRBJ2-1, with 9 bases fitting TRBD1. This CDR3 is 14 amino acids long. With 2 bases clipped from V and 6 bases from J, the junction kept 2 bases outside the gene matches. In germline, CDR1 is MNHEY, CDR2 SVGAGI. Here the CDR3 reads CASSYGDRANEQFF. CDR3 nucleotide sequence: TGTGCCAGCAGTTACGGGGACAGGGCCAATGAGCAGTTCTTC.

This clonotype was recorded many times. J is TRBJ2-2 and V is TRBV4-3, with 8 bases that match TRBD1. Germline CDR1 is LGHNA and CDR2 is YSLEER. The V segment lost 0 bases and the J segment 0 bases; nucleotides outside the gene matches: 6. This CDR3 contains 18 residues. CDR3: CASSQDRQGASNTGELFF. Written as DNA, the CDR3 is TGCGCCAGCAGCCAAGATCGGCAGGGGGCATCGAACACCGGGGAGCTGTTTTTT.

This clonotype has a handful of counts. The chain combines TRBV12-3 or TRBV12-4 with TRBJ1-1; 7 nucleotides line up with TRBD1. CDR3 size: 14 residues. V trimming: 6 bases; J trimming: 8 bases; junction bases outside the gene matches: 12. CDR3 in DNA: TGTGCCAGCAGGCAAACCGGGACAGACGCCGAAGCTTTCTTT. Protein: CASRQTGTDAEAFF.

The chain employs TRBV20-1 and TRBJ2-2; 8 nucleotides agree with TRBD1. The CDR3 is made up of 16 amino acids. From germline, CDR1 is DFQATT and CDR2 SNEGSKA (reference sequence). Trimming removed 3 bases from V and 1 base from J; junction bases left unmatched: 7. CDR3 loop: CSARDSGTGNTGELFF. For the CDR3, the DNA is TGCAGTGCTAGGGATTCCGGGACAGGGAACACCGGGGAGCTGTTTTTT.

This clonotype was observed many times. The chain couples TRBV7-2 to TRBJ2-5; D remains ambiguous. Germline V CDR1 and CDR2: SGHTA, FQGNSA. This CDR3 has 14 amino acids. Between the trimmed V and J ends, which lost 5 bases and 6 bases, there was a span of 16 bases. The CDR3 sequence is CASSIGPSAKTQYF. Written as DNA, the CDR3 is TGTGCCAGCAGCATCGGACCCTCGGCTAAGACCCAGTACTTC.

This rearrangement joins TRBV20-1 to TRBJ2-3; 7 nucleotides agree with TRBD1. V was clipped by 2 bases and J by 1 base; unmatched bases: 9. This CDR3 has 16 amino acids. CDR1 and CDR2 from the germline V gene are DFQATT and SNEGSKA (reference sequence). CDR3 residues: CSARSEQGFGTDTQYF. In nucleotides, the CDR3 is TGCAGTGCTAGATCGGAACAGGGGTTCGGCACAGATACGCAGTATTTT.

The chain couples TRBV15 to TRBJ2-7; D may correspond to TRBD1 or TRBD2 (6 bases each). V was shortened by 5 bases and J by 2 bases, with 13 bases between the two germline ends. Germline V CDR1 and CDR2: LNHNV, YYDKDF (reference sequence). The CDR3 has 14 residues. The CDR3 DNA sequence: TGTGCCACCAGCGATGAGGGGGGACCCTACGAGCAGTACTTC. Residues: CATSDEGGPYEQYF.

This clonotype was detected ten times or more. The chain carries TRBV12-3 or TRBV12-4 and TRBJ1-1, with D unclear. Trimming removed 6 bases at V and 0 bases at J, with 11 bases between. The CDR3 is 14 amino acids. This chain's CDR3 is CASSPNRMNTEAFF. CDR3 in DNA: TGTGCCAGCAGCCCCAACAGAATGAACACTGAAGCTTTCTTT.

This clonotype was seen ten or more times. This chain uses TRBV6-2 or TRBV6-3 with TRBJ2-1, with D unclear. The CDR3 is 12 residues long. Per germline, CDR1 MNHEY and CDR2 SVGEGT. Trimming shortened V by 7 bases and J by 7 bases, and 11 bases separated the two germline ends. CDR3 DNA sequence: TGTGCCAGCACCCATAGAGCGAATGAGCAGTTCTTC. Residues: CASTHRANEQFF.

This clonotype was seen many times. The genes are TRBV6-6 and TRBJ1-5; weak D call: TRBD1 (6 bases). The CDR3 extends over 16 amino acids. CDR1 MNHNY and CDR2 SVGAGI come from the germline V gene (reference sequence). The V end was cut by 6 bases, the J end by 2 bases, with 17 bases between. CDR3 bases: TGTGCCAGCAGACCCTTAGGACAGTCACGCAATCAGCCCCAGCATTTT. As protein: CASRPLGQSRNQPQHF.

Ten or more counts support this clonotype. The genes are TRBV7-9 and TRBJ2-3; D is perhaps TRBD2 (5 bases). Trimming cost V 7 bases and J 3 bases, with 14 bases left between them. The CDR3 consists of 14 residues. Looked up from germline, CDR1 is SEHNR and CDR2 is FQNEAQ (reference sequence). CDR3 residues: CASTPAGLTDTQYF. In DNA form, the CDR3 reads TGTGCCAGCACTCCAGCAGGACTGACAGATACGCAGTATTTT.

This clonotype was recorded a few times. The rearrangement joins TRBV7-8 to TRBJ2-5, with TRBD1 matching over 8 bases. V gave up 4 bases and J gave up 7 bases; unmatched junction bases: 14. The V gene's germline CDR1 is SGHVS and CDR2 FQNEAQ. This CDR3 has 16 amino acids. CDR3: CASSSPTGAVSGTQYF. CDR3 in DNA: TGTGCCAGCAGCTCGCCGACAGGGGCGGTTTCGGGGACCCAGTACTTC. The full variable domain, in which reference TRBV7-8 and TRBJ2-5 provide the parts outside the CDR3, is GAGVSQSPRYKVAKRGQDVALRCDPISGHVSLFWYQQALGQGPEFLTYFQNEAQLDKSGLPSDRFFAERPEGSVSTLKIQRTQQEDSAVYLCASSSPTGAVSGTQYFGPGTRLLVL.

The chain carries TRBV12-2 and TRBJ2-7; the table assigns TRBD2, which was not confirmed against the DNA. TRBV12-2 constitutes a pseudogene. This CDR3 contains 19 residues. Here the CDR3 DNA reads TGTGCAAGTCGCTTCTCTGGACTAGCGGGGGCCACCCTAAGATACGAGCAGTACTTC. This sequence encodes CASRFSGLAGATLRYEQYF.

This clonotype was found a few times. The rearrangement joins TRBV9 to TRBJ1-1; D not certain. V shed 3 bases and J shed 1 base, with 4 bases lying between them. In germline, CDR1 is SGDLS, CDR2 YYNGEE. The CDR3 covers 12 residues. CDR3 loop: CASSGTNTEAFF. In nucleotides, the CDR3 is TGTGCCAGCAGCGGAACGAACACTGAAGCTTTCTTT. Full variable domain (outside the CDR3, taken from reference TRBV9 and TRBJ1-1): DSGVTQTPKHLITATGQRVTLRCSPRSGDLSVYWYQQSLDQGLQFLIQYYNGEERAKGNILERFSAQQFPDLHSELNLSSLELGDSALYFCASSGTNTEAFFGQGTRLTVV.

This clonotype showed up just a few times. The rearrangement uses TRBV27 and TRBJ1-6; D might be TRBD1 (5 bases). Germline values: CDR1 MNHEY, CDR2 SMNVEV (reference sequence). The V and J ends lost 5 bases and 7 bases respectively, with 9 bases between them. The CDR3 covers 13 residues. CDR3 protein: CASSGAWNSPLHF. In nucleotides, the CDR3 is TGTGCCAGCAGTGGGGCTTGGAATTCACCCCTCCACTTT.

This clonotype was detected many times. The rearrangement links TRBV6-5 to TRBJ2-1, with 9 bases that match TRBD1. The germline gives CDR1 MNHEY, CDR2 SVGAGI. This CDR3 spans 14 amino acids. V lost 3 bases and J lost 7; bases outside the gene matches: 4. The CDR3 is CASSYGTGINEQFF. CDR3 DNA sequence: TGTGCCAGCAGTTATGGGACAGGGATTAATGAGCAGTTCTTC.